This T cell receptor (beta chain) comes out of a study of blood T cell repertoires in COVID-19. Background on the study: Samples came from the United States, Italy and Spain, spanning acute and convalescent COVID-19. PBMCs, B-cell-depleted T cells, or T cells were the source of the cDNA or gDNA that made up the material.

As handled by the study authors: Amplification with reference gene primers provided the estimates of nucleated cell counts. Only in-frame clones appear in the TCRdb table, and some are missing; sequencing was by immunoSEQ multiplex PCR. The V and J calls and clone size were taken over from that table, and D and trimming were inferred from the DNA. Counted here are over 150,000 clones, roughly 90% occurring once; the ten biggest clones make up around 4%. Germline V CDR1 and CDR2: SGHRS, YFSETQ. The germline V and J ends were trimmed by 0 bases and 9 bases, with 16 bases remaining between them. The CDR3 is 15 residues long.

The receptor was derived from a woman aged 55 to 70 who had recovered from COVID-19. V is TRBV5-1 and J is TRBJ2-4, with a weak D call TRBD1 (6 bases). Material: peripheral blood. For the CDR3, the DNA is TGCGCCAGCAGCTTGGAAGGCAGGGGTGGAGGCATTCAGTACTTC. The encoded protein is CASSLEGRGGGIQYF.